The subject of this entry is one TCR beta chain. There are 15 residues in the CDR3. CDR1 and CDR2 from the germline V gene are MNHEY and SVGAGI. V lost 2 bases, J lost 5 bases, and 4 bases stayed unmatched. Sequenced by immunoSEQ multiplex PCR; TCRdb stores in-frame clones only, minus some. The table records about 140,000 clones, 88% of them present only once. This record belongs to a study of control samples from healthy donors and cancer patients. V gene TRBV6-5 combines with J gene TRBJ2-1; 9 bases align to TRBD1. This clonotype originated in a woman aged 25 to 39 in good health. Sequencing was performed on blood. The chain's CDR3 is CASSYGTGLNNEQFF. The CDR3 bases are TGTGCCAGCAGTTACGGGACAGGGCTCAACAATGAGCAGTTCTTC.